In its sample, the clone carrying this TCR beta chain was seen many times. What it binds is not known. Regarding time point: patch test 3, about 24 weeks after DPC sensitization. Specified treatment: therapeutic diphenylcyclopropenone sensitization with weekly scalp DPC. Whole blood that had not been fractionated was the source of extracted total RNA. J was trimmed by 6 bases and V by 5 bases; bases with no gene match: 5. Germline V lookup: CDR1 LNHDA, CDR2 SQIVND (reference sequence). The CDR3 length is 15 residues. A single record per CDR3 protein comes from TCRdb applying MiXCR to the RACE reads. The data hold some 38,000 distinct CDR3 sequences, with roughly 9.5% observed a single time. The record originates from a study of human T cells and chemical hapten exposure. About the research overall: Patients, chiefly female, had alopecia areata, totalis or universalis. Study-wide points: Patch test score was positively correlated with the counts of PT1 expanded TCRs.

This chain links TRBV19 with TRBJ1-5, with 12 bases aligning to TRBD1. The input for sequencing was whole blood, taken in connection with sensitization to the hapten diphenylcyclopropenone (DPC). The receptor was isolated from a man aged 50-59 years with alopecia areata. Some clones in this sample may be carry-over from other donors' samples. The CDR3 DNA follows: TGTGCCAGTAGTTCCGGGACAGGGGGCGTTCAGCCCCAGCATTTT. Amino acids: CASSSGTGGVQPQHF.